This section outlines one T cell receptor (beta chain) sequence together with its context. Its antigen is not known. A single record per CDR3 protein comes from TCRdb applying MiXCR to the RT-PCR reads. The sample carries 150,000 to 200,000 distinct CDR3 sequences, roughly 10% recorded once. These data belong to a study of response to subunit inactivated influenza vaccine. General study results and limits: Authors suggested each seasonal influenza vaccination recruits few new T cells.

This receptor was identified in a man aged 45 to 65 who received an inactivated influenza vaccine. Sequencing was performed on non-naive T cells sorted from PBMCs, taken about 40 days after vaccination.

The CDR3 DNA sequence: TGCGCCAGCAGCTTGGCTACAGGGGAAGAGACCCAGTACTTC. Translation gives CASSLATGEETQYF. The chain is built from TRBV5-1 and TRBJ2-5; 7 bases line up with TRBD1. The CDR3 runs to 14 residues. The germline V gene has CDR1 SGHRS and CDR2 YFSETQ. V trimming: 0 bases; J trimming: 3 bases; junction bases outside the gene matches: 2.